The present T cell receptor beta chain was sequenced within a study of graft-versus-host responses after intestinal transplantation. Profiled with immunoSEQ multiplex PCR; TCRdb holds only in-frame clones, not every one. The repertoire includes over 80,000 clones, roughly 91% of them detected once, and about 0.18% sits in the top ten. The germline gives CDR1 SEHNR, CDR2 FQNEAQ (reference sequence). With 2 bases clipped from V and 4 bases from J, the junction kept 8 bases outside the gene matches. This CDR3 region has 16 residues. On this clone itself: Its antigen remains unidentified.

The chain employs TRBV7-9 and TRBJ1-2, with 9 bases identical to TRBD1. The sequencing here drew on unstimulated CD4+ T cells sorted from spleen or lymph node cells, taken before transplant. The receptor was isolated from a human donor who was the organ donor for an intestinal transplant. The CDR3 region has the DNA TGTGCCAGCAGCTTATTAGCGTGGGACAGGGCCTATGGCTACACCTTC. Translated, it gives CASSLLAWDRAYGYTF.